The clone carrying this TCR beta chain was counted at least ten times. The TCR beta CDR3 regions underwent amplification from RNA transcripts. An opening RT-PCR round employed HTBI primers and preceded a second-round multiplex PCR. TCRdb re-derived calls from the multiplex PCR reads in MiXCR, one entry per CDR3 protein. The sample consists of 900,000 to 1,200,000 distinct CDR3 sequences, 35% to 45% of them appearing once. This specimen belongs to a study of Graves' ophthalmopathy and Graves' hyperthyroidism. V dropped 3 bases and J dropped 10 bases, with 13 bases sitting between them. The germline V gene has CDR1 SNHLY and CDR2 FYNNEI. The CDR3 has 14 amino acids.

The sequenced material came from peripheral blood or thyroid tissue (not recorded which). The origin of this receptor is an adult man with Graves' hyperthyroidism. The rearrangement joins TRBV2 to TRBJ1-6; D might be TRBD1 (5 bases). In DNA form, the CDR3 reads TGTGCCAGCAGTGAGGAGTCAGGGAACTCACCCCTCCACTTT. This encodes CASSEESGNSPLHF.